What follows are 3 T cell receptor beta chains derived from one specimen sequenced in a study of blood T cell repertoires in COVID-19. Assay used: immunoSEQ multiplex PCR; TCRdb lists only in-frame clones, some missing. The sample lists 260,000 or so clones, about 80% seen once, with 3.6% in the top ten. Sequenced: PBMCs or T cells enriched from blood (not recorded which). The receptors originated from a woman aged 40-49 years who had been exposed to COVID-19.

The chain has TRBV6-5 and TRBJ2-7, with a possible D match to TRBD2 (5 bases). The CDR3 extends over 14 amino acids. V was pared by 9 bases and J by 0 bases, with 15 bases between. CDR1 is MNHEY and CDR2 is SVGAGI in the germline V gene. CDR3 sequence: CASKRQDGSYEQYF. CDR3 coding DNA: TGTGCCAGTAAGCGGCAAGACGGCTCCTACGAGCAGTACTTC.

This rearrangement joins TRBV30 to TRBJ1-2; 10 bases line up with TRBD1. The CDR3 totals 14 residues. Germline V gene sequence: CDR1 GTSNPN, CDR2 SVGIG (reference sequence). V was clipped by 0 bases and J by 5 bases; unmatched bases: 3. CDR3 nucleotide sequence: TGTGCCTGGAGTGTATTGGGACAGGGGTATGGCTACACCTTC. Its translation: CAWSVLGQGYGYTF.

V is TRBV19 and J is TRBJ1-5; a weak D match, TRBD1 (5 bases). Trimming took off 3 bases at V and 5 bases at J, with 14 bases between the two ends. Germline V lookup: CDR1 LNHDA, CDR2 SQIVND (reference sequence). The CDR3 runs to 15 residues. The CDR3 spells CASSISGVGDQPQHF. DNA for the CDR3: TGTGCCAGTAGTATTTCGGGGGTTGGGGATCAGCCCCAGCATTTT. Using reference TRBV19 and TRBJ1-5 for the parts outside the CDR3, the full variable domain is DGGITQSPKYLFRKEGQNVTLSCEQNLNHDAMYWYRQDPGQGLRLIYYSQIVNDFQKGDIAEGYSVSREKKESFPLTVTSAQKNPTAFYLCASSISGVGDQPQHFGDGTRLSIL.